This TCR beta chain derives from a study of T cells in Graves' hyperthyroidism and ophthalmopathy. This clonotype was seen many times. Ophthalmopathy cases met thresholds of Clinical Activity Score at least 3, NOSPECS grade at least 4 and duration under 3 months. The study left out patients who had uncontrolled infection, other autoimmune disease, pregnancy or lactation. For the diagnoses, clinical symptoms, serum thyroxine and TRAb, thyroid ultrasound and orbital computed tomography were used. TCR beta CDR3 sequences were amplified from RNA transcripts. The HTBI primer set served for first-round RT-PCR of the TCR CDR3. TCRdb re-analysed the multiplex PCR reads in MiXCR, keeping a single row per CDR3 protein. Of about 270,000 distinct CDR3 sequences listed, around 22% were seen once; the top ten hold under 65%. Input material: blood. This TCR came from a man aged 30-40 years with Graves' ophthalmopathy.

CDR3 sequence reads: CASSVAGGGEQYF. CDR3 sequence (DNA): TGTGCCAGCAGCGTAGCTGGAGGGGGCGAGCAGTACTTC. The rearrangement links TRBV9 to TRBJ2-7; D is tentatively TRBD1 or TRBD2 (6 bases each). Germline CDR1 and CDR2: SGDLS and YYNGEE. The V end lost 0 bases, the J end lost 6 bases, and 10 bases lay between the germline ends. The CDR3 runs to 13 residues.